Sequencing of this T cell receptor (beta chain) was carried out in a study of T cell clusters in autoimmune cytopenias. TRB rearrangements were amplified by touch-down multiplex PCR with mixed TRB-A/B primers. TCRdb reprocessed the multiplex PCR reads, keeping one entry per CDR3 protein, no DNA. The sample has some 15,000 distinct CDR3 sequences. TRB amplification used 250 ng of peripheral blood genomic DNA. CDR1 is KGHDR, CDR2 SFDVKD, per germline. The CDR3 contains 15 residues. The chain uses TRBV24-1 and TRBJ1-2; no DNA is available, so the TRBD1 call from TCRdb remains unchecked. The TCR comes from a human donor with an autoimmune cytopenia or autoimmune hepatitis (not recorded which). Material for sequencing was peripheral blood. The CDR3 sequence: CATLLRTGSNYGYTF.